The entry below describes one TCR beta chain. Its target is unknown. Sequenced by immunoSEQ multiplex PCR; TCRdb stores in-frame clones only, minus some. The sample holds about 100,000 clones, more than 75% seen once. The germline V and J ends were trimmed by 1 base and 16 bases, with 16 bases remaining between them. Germline V gives CDR1 LNHNV, CDR2 YYDKDF (reference sequence). The CDR3 contains 13 residues. The data belong to a study of T cell responses to AZD1222 COVID-19 vaccine. Study results and caveats: Recipients of AZD1222 seropositive at baseline numbered only 5 to 7.

This receptor was obtained from an adult who received the MenACWY meningococcal vaccine as a control. The source material was peripheral blood, sampled 28 days after the second dose of the MenACWY control vaccine. The chain has TRBV15 and TRBJ1-4; D is ambiguous. CDR3: CATSRAGAERRFF. The CDR3 DNA sequence: TGTGCCACCAGCAGAGCGGGTGCGGAGCGACGGTTTTTT.